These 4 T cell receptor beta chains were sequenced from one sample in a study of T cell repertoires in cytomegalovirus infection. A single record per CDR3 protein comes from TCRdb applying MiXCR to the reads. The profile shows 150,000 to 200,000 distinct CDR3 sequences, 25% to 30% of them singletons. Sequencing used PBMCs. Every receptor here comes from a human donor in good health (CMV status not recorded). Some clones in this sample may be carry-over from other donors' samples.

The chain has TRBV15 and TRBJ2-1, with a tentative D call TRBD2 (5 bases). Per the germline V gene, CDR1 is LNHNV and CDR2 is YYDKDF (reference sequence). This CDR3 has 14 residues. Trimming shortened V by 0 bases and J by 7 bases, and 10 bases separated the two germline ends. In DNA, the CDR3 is TGTGCCACCAGCAGAGAGGGTCGCGGGAATGAGCAGTTCTTC. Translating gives CATSREGRGNEQFF.

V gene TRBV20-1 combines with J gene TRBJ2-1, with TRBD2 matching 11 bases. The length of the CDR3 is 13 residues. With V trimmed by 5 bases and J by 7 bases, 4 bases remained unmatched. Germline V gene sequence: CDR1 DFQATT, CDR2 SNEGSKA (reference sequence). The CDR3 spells CSARLAGLNEQFF. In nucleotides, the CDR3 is TGCAGTGCTCGACTAGCGGGGTTAAATGAGCAGTTCTTC.

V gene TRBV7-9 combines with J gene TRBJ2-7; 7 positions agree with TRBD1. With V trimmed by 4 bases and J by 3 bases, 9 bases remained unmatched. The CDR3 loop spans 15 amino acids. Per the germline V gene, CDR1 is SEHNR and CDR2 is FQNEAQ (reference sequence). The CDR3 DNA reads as TGTGCCAGCAGCTCGATAAAGACAGGGAGCTACGAGCAGTACTTC. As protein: CASSSIKTGSYEQYF.

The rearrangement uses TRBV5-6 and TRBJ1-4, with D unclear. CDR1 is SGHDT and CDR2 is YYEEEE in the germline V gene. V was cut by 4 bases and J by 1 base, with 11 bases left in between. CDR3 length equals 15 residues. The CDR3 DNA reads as TGTGCCAGCAGCCTCCGGACGCTAACTAATGAAAAACTGTTTTTT. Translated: CASSLRTLTNEKLFF.